This entry describes one T cell receptor beta chain. Antigen specificity is unknown. Sequencing was performed with immunoSEQ multiplex PCR; in TCRdb, only in-frame clones are kept and a portion is missing. The sample shows around 88,000 clones, less than 95% of them seen only once. This sample is drawn from a study of graft-versus-host responses after intestinal transplantation. The study's findings and limits: The study found high graft-versus-host to host-versus-graft clonal ratios in allografts of patients with graft-donor T cell macrochimerism.

The TCR originated in a human donor who was the organ donor for an intestinal transplant. The specimen was unstimulated CD8+ T cells sorted from spleen or lymph node cells, collected before transplant.

CDR3 nucleotide sequence: TGTGCCAGCAGGGACAGGGGGAACACTGAAGCTTTCTTT. It is translated as CASRDRGNTEAFF. The V call is TRBV2, the J call TRBJ1-1, with 9 bases identical to TRBD1. Looked up from germline, CDR1 is SNHLY and CDR2 is FYNNEI. The trim removed 6 bases at V and 1 base at J, leaving 0 bases unmatched. The CDR3 extends over 13 amino acids.